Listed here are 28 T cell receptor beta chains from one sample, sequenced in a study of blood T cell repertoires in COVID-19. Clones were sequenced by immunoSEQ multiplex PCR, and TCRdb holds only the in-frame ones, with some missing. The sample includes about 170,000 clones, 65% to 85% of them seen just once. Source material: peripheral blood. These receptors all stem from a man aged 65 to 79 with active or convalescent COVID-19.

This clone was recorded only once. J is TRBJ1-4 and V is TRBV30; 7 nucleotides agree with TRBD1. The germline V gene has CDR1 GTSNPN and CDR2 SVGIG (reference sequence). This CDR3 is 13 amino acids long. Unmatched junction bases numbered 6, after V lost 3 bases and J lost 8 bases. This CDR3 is CAWSAGGPEKLFF. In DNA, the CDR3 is TGTGCCTGGAGCGCAGGGGGACCCGAAAAACTGTTTTTT.

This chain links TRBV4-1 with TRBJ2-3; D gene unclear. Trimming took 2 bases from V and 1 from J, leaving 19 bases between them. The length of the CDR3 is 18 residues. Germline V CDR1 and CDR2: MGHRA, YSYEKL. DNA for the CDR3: TGCGCCAGCAGCCAACAACAGCCTTCTTTGGGTGGCACAGATACGCAGTATTTT. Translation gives CASSQQQPSLGGTDTQYF.

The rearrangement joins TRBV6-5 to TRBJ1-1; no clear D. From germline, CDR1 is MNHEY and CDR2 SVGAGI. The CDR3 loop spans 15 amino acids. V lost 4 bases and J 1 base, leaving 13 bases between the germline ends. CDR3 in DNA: TGTGCCAGCAGTTCCCTGCCTCGACAGAACACTGAAGCTTTCTTT. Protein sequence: CASSSLPRQNTEAFF.

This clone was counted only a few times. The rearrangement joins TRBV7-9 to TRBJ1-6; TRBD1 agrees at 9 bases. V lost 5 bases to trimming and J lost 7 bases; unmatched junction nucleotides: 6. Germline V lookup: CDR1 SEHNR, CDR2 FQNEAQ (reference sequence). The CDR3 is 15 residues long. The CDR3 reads CASSPRTGENSPLHF. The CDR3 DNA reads TGTGCCAGCAGCCCGAGGACAGGGGAGAATTCACCCCTCCACTTT.

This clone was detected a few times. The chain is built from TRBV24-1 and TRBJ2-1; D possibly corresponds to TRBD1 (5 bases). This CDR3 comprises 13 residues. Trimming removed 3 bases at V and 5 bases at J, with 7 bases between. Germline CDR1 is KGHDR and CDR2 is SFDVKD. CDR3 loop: CATSDQQDNEQFF. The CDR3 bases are TGTGCCACCAGTGATCAACAGGACAATGAGCAGTTCTTC.

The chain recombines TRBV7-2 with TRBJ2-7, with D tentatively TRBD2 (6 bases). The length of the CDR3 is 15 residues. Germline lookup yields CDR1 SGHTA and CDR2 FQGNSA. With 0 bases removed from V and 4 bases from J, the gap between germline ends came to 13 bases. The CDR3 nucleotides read TGTGCCAGCAGCTTAGCTCACGGACTACAATACGAGCAGTACTTC. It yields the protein CASSLAHGLQYEQYF.

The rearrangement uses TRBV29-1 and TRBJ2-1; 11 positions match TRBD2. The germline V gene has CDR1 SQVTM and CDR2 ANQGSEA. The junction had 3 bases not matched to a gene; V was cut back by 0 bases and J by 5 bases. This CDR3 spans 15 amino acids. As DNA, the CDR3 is TGCAGCGTTGAAGATGATAGCGGGGGGGACAATGAGCAGTTCTTC. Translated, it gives CSVEDDSGGDNEQFF.

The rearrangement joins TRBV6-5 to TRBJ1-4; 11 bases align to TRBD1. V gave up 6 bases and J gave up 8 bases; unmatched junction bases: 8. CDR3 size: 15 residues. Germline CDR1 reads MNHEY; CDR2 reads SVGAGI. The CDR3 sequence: CASRPSGTGGEKLFF. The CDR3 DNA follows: TGTGCCAGCAGACCCTCCGGGACAGGGGGGGAAAAACTGTTTTTT.

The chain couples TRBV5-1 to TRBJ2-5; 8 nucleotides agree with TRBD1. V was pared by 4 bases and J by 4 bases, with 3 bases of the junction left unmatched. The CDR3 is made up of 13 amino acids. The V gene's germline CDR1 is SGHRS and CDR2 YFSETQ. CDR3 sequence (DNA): TGCGCCAGCAGCGTCACAGGGGGAGAGACCCAGTACTTC. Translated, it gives CASSVTGGETQYF.

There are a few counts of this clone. The CDR3 DNA reads TGTGCCAGCAGCCGAAAGGGAGGGGGCTACGAGCAGTACTTC. It codes for CASSRKGGGYEQYF. The chain uses TRBV6-5 and TRBJ2-7, with D possibly matching TRBD2 (7 bases). This CDR3 has 14 residues. Germline lookup yields CDR1 MNHEY and CDR2 SVGAGI. V was cut by 6 bases and J by 3 bases, with 15 bases left in between.

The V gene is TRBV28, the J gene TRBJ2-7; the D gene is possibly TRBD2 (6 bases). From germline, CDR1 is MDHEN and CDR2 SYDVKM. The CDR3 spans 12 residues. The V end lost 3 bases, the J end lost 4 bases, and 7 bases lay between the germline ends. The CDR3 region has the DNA TGTGCCAGCAGTTTCGGGACTTACGAGCAGTACTTC. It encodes CASSFGTYEQYF.

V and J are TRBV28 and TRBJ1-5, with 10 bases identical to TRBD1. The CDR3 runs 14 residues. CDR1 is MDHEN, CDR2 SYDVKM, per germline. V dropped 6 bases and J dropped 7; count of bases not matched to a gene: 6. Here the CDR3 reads CASSTGQGPQPQHF. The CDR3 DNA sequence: TGTGCCAGCAGCACGGGACAGGGGCCCCAGCCCCAGCATTTT. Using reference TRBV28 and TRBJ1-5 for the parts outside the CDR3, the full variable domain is DVKVTQSSRYLVKRTGEKVFLECVQDMDHENMFWYRQDPGLGLRLIYFSYDVKMKEKGDIPEGYSVSREKKERFSLILESASTNQTSMYLCASSTGQGPQPQHFGDGTRLSIL.

The CDR3 region is CASSTRSGTVEFF. Here the CDR3 DNA reads TGTGCCAGCAGCACACGATCCGGGACAGTGGAGTTCTTC. The chain uses TRBV7-2 and TRBJ2-1, with 7 bases fitting TRBD1. V shed 5 bases and J 14 bases; nucleotides not matched to a gene: 12. In germline, CDR1 is SGHTA, CDR2 FQGNSA. The CDR3 has 13 amino acids.

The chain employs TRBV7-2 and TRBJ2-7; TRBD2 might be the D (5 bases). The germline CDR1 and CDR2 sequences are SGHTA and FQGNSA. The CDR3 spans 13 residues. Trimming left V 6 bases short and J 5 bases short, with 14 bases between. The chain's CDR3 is CASRSGFRNEQYF. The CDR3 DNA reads TGTGCCAGCAGATCGGGATTTCGGAACGAGCAGTACTTC.

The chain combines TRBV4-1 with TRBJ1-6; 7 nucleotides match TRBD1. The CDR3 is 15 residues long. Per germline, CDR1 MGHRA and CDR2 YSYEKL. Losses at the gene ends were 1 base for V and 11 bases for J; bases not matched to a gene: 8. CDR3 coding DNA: TGCGCCAGCAGCCAAGCCGACAGGGATTATCCACCCCTCCACTTT. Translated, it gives CASSQADRDYPPLHF.

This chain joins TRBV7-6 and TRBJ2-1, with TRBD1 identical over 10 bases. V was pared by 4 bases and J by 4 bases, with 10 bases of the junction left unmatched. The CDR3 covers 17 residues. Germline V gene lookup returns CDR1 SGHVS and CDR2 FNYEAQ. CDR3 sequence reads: CASSSVAGTGAYNEQFF. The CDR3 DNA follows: TGTGCCAGCAGCTCCGTGGCCGGGACAGGGGCATACAATGAGCAGTTCTTC.

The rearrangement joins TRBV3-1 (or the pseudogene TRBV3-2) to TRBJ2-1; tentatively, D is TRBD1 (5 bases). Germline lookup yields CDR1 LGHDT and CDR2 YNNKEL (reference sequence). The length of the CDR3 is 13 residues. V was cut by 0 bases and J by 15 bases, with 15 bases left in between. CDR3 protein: CASSQEDGGALFF. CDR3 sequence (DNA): TGTGCCAGCAGCCAAGAGGACGGTGGGGCCTTGTTCTTC.

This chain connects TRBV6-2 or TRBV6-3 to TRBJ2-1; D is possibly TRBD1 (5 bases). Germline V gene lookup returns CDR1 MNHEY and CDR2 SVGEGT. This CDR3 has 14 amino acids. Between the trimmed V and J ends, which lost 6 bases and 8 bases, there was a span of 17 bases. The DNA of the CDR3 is TGTGCCAGCAGCTCAAGACAGCAAGGAGATGAGCAGTTCTTC. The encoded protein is CASSSRQQGDEQFF.

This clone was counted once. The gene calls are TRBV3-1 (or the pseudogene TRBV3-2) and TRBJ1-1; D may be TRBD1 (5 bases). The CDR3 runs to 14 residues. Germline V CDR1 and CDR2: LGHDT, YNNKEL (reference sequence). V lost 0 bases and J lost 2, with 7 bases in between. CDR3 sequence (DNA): TGTGCCAGCAGCCAAGACCAGGGAAACACTGAAGCTTTCTTT. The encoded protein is CASSQDQGNTEAFF.

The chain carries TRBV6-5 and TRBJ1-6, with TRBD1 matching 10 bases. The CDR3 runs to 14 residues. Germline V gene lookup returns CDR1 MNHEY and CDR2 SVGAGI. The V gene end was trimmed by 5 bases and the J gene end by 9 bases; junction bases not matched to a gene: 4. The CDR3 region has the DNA TGTGCCAGCAGTCCGGGACAGGGGAGTTCACCCCTCCACTTT. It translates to CASSPGQGSSPLHF.

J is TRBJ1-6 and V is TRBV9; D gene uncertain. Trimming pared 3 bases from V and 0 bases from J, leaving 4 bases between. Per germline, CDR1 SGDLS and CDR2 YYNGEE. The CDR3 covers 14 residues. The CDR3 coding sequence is TGTGCCAGCAGCGAGAGCTCCTATAATTCACCCCTCCACTTT. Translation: CASSESSYNSPLHF.

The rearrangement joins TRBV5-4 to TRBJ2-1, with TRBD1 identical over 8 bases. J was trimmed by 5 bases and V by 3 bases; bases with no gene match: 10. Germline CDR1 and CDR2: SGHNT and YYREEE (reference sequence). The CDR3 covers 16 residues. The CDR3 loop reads CASSSGQADRHNEQFF. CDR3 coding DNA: TGTGCCAGCAGCTCGGGACAGGCGGACCGTCACAATGAGCAGTTCTTC.

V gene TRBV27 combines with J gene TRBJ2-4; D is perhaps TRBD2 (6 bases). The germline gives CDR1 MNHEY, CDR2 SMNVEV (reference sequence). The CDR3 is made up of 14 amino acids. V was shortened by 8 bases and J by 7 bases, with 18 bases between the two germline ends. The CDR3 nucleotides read TGTGCCAGCCCTCCGGGAGCCGAGGGGAACATTCAGTACTTC. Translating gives CASPPGAEGNIQYF.

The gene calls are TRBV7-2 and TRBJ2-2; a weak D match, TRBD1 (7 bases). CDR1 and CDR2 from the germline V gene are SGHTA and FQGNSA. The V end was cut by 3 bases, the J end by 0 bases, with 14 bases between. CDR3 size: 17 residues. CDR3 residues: CASSFPTGEANTGELFF. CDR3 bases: TGTGCCAGCAGCTTTCCAACAGGGGAGGCGAACACCGGGGAGCTGTTTTTT.

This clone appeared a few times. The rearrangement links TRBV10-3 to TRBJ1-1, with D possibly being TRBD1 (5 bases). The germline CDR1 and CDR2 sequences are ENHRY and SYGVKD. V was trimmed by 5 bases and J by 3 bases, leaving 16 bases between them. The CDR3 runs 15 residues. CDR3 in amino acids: CAISNPGGGDTEAFF. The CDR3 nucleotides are TGTGCCATCAGTAATCCGGGGGGAGGGGACACTGAAGCTTTCTTT.

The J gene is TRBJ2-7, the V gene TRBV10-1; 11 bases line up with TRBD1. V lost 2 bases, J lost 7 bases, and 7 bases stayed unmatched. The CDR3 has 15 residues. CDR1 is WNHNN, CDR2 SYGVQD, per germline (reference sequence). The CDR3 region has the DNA TGCGCCAGCAGTGAGCCCGGACAGGGGGCTGGGGAGCAGTACTTC. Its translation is CASSEPGQGAGEQYF.

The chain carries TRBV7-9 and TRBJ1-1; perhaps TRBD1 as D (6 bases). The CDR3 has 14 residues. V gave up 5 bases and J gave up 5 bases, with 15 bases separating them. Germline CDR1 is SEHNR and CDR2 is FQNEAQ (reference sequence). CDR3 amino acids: CASSLRGMATEAFF. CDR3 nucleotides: TGTGCCAGCAGCCTGAGGGGGATGGCAACTGAAGCTTTCTTT.

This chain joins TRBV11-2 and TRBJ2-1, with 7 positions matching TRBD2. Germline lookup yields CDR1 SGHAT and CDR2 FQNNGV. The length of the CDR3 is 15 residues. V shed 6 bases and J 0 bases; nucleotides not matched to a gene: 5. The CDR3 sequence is CASRGAGSSYNEQFF. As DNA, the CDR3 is TGTGCCAGCAGAGGAGCGGGGAGCTCCTACAATGAGCAGTTCTTC.